Below are 32 T cell receptor beta chains sequenced from a single sample in a study of STAT5B mutations in CD4+ large granular lymphocyte leukemia. Sequencing used immunoSEQ multiplex PCR; TCRdb keeps in-frame clones, though not all of them. The table lists approximately 35,000 clones, 65% to 70% of them singletons, with approximately 1.6% in the top ten. The sample comprised CD4+ T cells from blood buffy coats. The receptor source for this set is a human donor in good health.

This clone turned up a few times. This chain links TRBV2 with TRBJ1-1, with 8 bases fitting TRBD1. Trimming at V came to 7 bases and at J to 2 bases, leaving 6 bases not matched to a gene. This CDR3 is 14 amino acids long. The V gene's germline CDR1 is SNHLY and CDR2 FYNNEI. CDR3 DNA: TGTGCCAGCACCGGGACAGGTACAAACACTGAAGCTTTCTTT. It specifies CASTGTGTNTEAFF.

This clone has only a few counts. The CDR3 region is CASSLARPPGAPLHF. In nucleotides, the CDR3 is TGTGCCAGCAGCTTAGCAAGACCGCCGGGGGCACCCCTCCACTTT. V is TRBV7-2 and J is TRBJ1-6; possible D gene TRBD1, 5 bases. This CDR3 has 15 amino acids. The V gene's germline CDR1 is SGHTA and CDR2 FQGNSA. Trimming took off 0 bases at V and 11 bases at J, with 14 bases between the two ends.

This clone was seen once. V gene TRBV7-2 combines with J gene TRBJ2-7; possibly TRBD2 for D (5 bases). V was trimmed by 4 bases and J by 0 bases, leaving 10 bases between them. From germline, CDR1 is SGHTA and CDR2 FQGNSA. The CDR3 spans 14 residues. CDR3 sequence reads: CASSSRTDSYEQYF. CDR3 coding DNA: TGTGCCAGCAGCTCGAGGACTGACTCCTACGAGCAGTACTTC.

This clone was counted only a few times. CDR3 nucleotide sequence: TGTGCCAGTAGTCGGGGACAGGGGTGGGAGACCCAGTACTTC. This translates into CASSRGQGWETQYF. The chain links TRBV19 to TRBJ2-5; TRBD1 matches at 10 bases. J was trimmed by 5 bases and V by 5 bases; bases with no gene match: 5. There are 14 residues in the CDR3. Per germline, CDR1 LNHDA and CDR2 SQIVND (reference sequence).

J is TRBJ1-3 and V is TRBV9, with D unclear. The CDR3 sequence is 13 residues long. In germline, CDR1 is SGDLS, CDR2 YYNGEE. The V end lost 7 bases, the J end lost 4 bases, and 12 bases lay between the germline ends. As DNA, the CDR3 is TGTGCCAGCCGGCCCTTCGGAGGAAACACCATATATTTT. It is translated as CASRPFGGNTIYF.

The chain is built from TRBV19 and TRBJ1-1, with D maybe TRBD1 (5 bases). Germline CDR1 LNHDA, CDR2 SQIVND (reference sequence). The CDR3 spans 14 residues. Deletions cut 9 bases from V and 4 bases from J, with 18 bases between. DNA of the CDR3: TGTGCCAGCTTAGGGACCTATCGGGGCACTGAAGCTTTCTTT. Amino acid sequence: CASLGTYRGTEAFF.

This clone has just a few counts. The chain combines TRBV5-1 with TRBJ2-5; D is unresolved. V was shortened by 4 bases and J by 2 bases, with 9 bases between the two germline ends. The germline V gene has CDR1 SGHRS and CDR2 YFSETQ. The CDR3 covers 13 residues. The CDR3 DNA follows: TGCGCCAGCAGCGTACTACATCAAGAGACCCAGTACTTC. Translating it yields CASSVLHQETQYF.

The table lists this clone with a few counts. This chain links TRBV2 with TRBJ2-2, with 8 bases aligning to TRBD1. V gave up 8 bases and J gave up 7 bases; unmatched junction bases: 18. CDR1 and CDR2 (germline): SNHLY, FYNNEI. The CDR3 is 17 residues long. The CDR3 bases are TGTGCCAGCCACAAATCCTTCACAGGGGGACGGAACGGGGAGCTGTTTTTT. It yields the protein CASHKSFTGGRNGELFF.

The rearrangement links TRBV7-2 to TRBJ2-5; D gene uncertain. CDR3 length: 15 residues. The V end lost 7 bases, the J end lost 5 bases, and 20 bases lay between the germline ends. Germline lookup yields CDR1 SGHTA and CDR2 FQGNSA. CDR3 bases: TGTGCCAGCAAGTCCCTGATAGTAGGCTGGGAGACCCAGTACTTC. Protein product: CASKSLIVGWETQYF.

The chain joins TRBV6-6 to TRBJ1-1, with TRBD1 as a possible D gene (5 bases). CDR1 MNHNY and CDR2 SVGAGI come from the germline V gene (reference sequence). This CDR3 contains 13 residues. V was clipped by 8 bases and J by 0 bases, with 10 bases between them. The CDR3 reads CASVTALNTEAFF. The CDR3 DNA follows: TGTGCCAGCGTGACAGCCCTGAACACTGAAGCTTTCTTT.

The chain employs TRBV6-5 and TRBJ1-2; D ambiguous. This CDR3 comprises 11 residues. V dropped 6 bases and J dropped 8 bases, with 10 bases sitting between them. Germline V CDR1 and CDR2: MNHEY, SVGAGI. Here the CDR3 reads CASRQIDGYTF. The DNA of the CDR3 is TGTGCCAGCAGGCAAATAGACGGCTACACCTTC.

The chain combines TRBV7-2 with TRBJ1-2; D is ambiguous. V dropped 5 bases and J dropped 8 bases, with 24 bases sitting between them. CDR1 is SGHTA, CDR2 FQGNSA, per germline. The CDR3 length is 16 residues. This CDR3 is CASSPHSGPQEGGYTF. In DNA, the CDR3 is TGTGCCAGCAGCCCGCACTCCGGGCCCCAAGAAGGAGGCTACACCTTC.

The chain carries TRBV11-1 and TRBJ2-1, with 12 bases that match TRBD2. Per the germline V gene, CDR1 is SGHAT and CDR2 is FQDESV (reference sequence). This CDR3 is 17 amino acids long. The junction had 7 bases not matched to a gene; V was cut back by 2 bases and J by 5 bases. The CDR3 loop is CASSLSLAGGLHNEQFF. DNA for the CDR3: TGTGCCAGCAGCTTAAGCCTAGCGGGGGGGCTTCACAATGAGCAGTTCTTC.

The chain joins TRBV19 to TRBJ1-1, with D perhaps matching TRBD1 (6 bases). Deletions cut 2 bases from V and 5 bases from J, with 24 bases between. Germline assignment: CDR1 LNHDA and CDR2 SQIVND (reference sequence). The CDR3 is 18 residues long. The CDR3 reads CASSIKALRTAGGTEAFF. The CDR3 coding sequence is TGTGCCAGTAGTATAAAAGCGTTGCGGACAGCGGGCGGGACTGAAGCTTTCTTT.

The chain is built from TRBV2 and TRBJ1-1, with 8 bases matching TRBD1. This CDR3 spans 15 amino acids. The germline gives CDR1 SNHLY, CDR2 FYNNEI. V was pared by 6 bases and J by 1 base, with 7 bases of the junction left unmatched. The CDR3 region is CASSPPGTGNTEAFF. DNA for the CDR3: TGTGCCAGCAGCCCTCCCGGGACAGGGAACACTGAAGCTTTCTTT.

This chain uses TRBV18 with TRBJ2-4, with D possibly being TRBD2 (6 bases). The CDR3 is 18 amino acids. Germline CDR1 and CDR2: KGHSH and LQKENI. The germline V and J ends were trimmed by 2 bases and 0 bases, with 17 bases remaining between them. The CDR3 loop reads CASSPRGGLDLAKNIQYF. The DNA of the CDR3 is TGTGCCAGCTCACCAAGGGGAGGCCTAGACTTAGCCAAAAACATTCAGTACTTC. The full variable domain, in which reference TRBV18 and TRBJ2-4 provide the parts outside the CDR3, is NAGVMQNPRHLVRRRGQEARLRCSPMKGHSHVYWYRQLPEEGLKFMVYLQKENIIDESGMPKERFSAEFPKEGPSILRIQQVVRGDSAAYFCASSPRGGLDLAKNIQYFGAGTRLSVL.

This clone was detected only once. This sequence joins TRBV7-6 and TRBJ2-5; no definite D call. Trimming took 7 bases from V and 2 from J, leaving 20 bases between them. The CDR3 spans 16 residues. The germline gives CDR1 SGHVS, CDR2 FNYEAQ. CDR3: CASTPPGGTGQETQYF. The CDR3 DNA is TGTGCCAGCACACCCCCCGGCGGAACCGGACAAGAGACCCAGTACTTC.

Turning to this clone: The germline gene is not matched at one end of the junction; a read error may be the cause. This rearrangement joins TRBV6-6 to TRBJ1-1, with TRBD1 matching over 8 bases. The CDR3 totals 15 residues. From germline, CDR1 is MNHNY and CDR2 SVGAGI (reference sequence). The CDR3 spells CASSNSQGARTEAFF. In DNA form, the CDR3 reads TGTGCCAGCAGTAACTCCCAGGGGGCCCGCACTGAAGCTTTCTTT.

The chain is built from TRBV27 and TRBJ1-6; 8 bases agree with TRBD1. This CDR3 is built from 14 residues. The germline V gene has CDR1 MNHEY and CDR2 SMNVEV (reference sequence). V lost 2 bases, J lost 11 bases, and 5 bases stayed unmatched. CDR3 sequence: CASSLGQGATPLHF. In nucleotides, the CDR3 is TGTGCCAGCAGTTTAGGGCAGGGGGCCACACCCCTCCACTTT.

V usage is TRBV5-1 and J usage is TRBJ2-2; D is possibly TRBD1 (6 bases). This CDR3 comprises 15 residues. Germline V gene lookup returns CDR1 SGHRS and CDR2 YFSETQ. Trimming removed 5 bases at V and 2 bases at J, with 13 bases between. DNA for the CDR3: TGCGCCAGCAGGCCGCCCGGGACAAACACCGGGGAGCTGTTTTTT. It is translated as CASRPPGTNTGELFF.

This clone came up a few times. The genes are TRBV27 and TRBJ2-7, with 7 bases lining up with TRBD1. Germline loops: CDR1 MNHEY, CDR2 SMNVEV (reference sequence). The V segment lost 10 bases and the J segment 2 bases; nucleotides outside the gene matches: 11. The CDR3 has 14 amino acids. The CDR3 loop is CATNDRASPYEQYF. The CDR3 nucleotides are TGTGCCACCAACGACAGGGCCTCTCCCTACGAGCAGTACTTC.

This clone was seen only a few times. This chain connects TRBV18 to TRBJ2-1; D not resolved. Germline V lookup: CDR1 KGHSH, CDR2 LQKENI. V was trimmed by 3 bases and J by 3 bases, leaving 9 bases between them. The CDR3 is 14 amino acids. The CDR3 nucleotides read TGTGCCAGCTCACCCCCTGGGGTCTACAATGAGCAGTTCTTC. Encoded protein: CASSPPGVYNEQFF.

This chain uses TRBV2 with TRBJ1-6; tentative D call: TRBD1 (5 bases). V shed 7 bases and J shed 9 bases, with 16 bases lying between them. CDR1 and CDR2 (germline): SNHLY, FYNNEI. CDR3 length equals 14 residues. The chain's CDR3 is CASNPGPDFSPLHF. CDR3 nucleotide sequence: TGTGCCAGCAATCCGGGACCTGATTTTTCACCCCTCCACTTT.

V usage is TRBV6-1 and J usage is TRBJ1-2; TRBD1 might be the D (5 bases). This CDR3 has 13 residues. V shed 6 bases and J shed 3 bases, with 11 bases lying between them. Germline V gene lookup returns CDR1 MNHNS and CDR2 SASEGT. The CDR3 nucleotides read TGTGCCAGCAGCACCGGGGCTTACTATGGCTACACCTTC. Its translation: CASSTGAYYGYTF.

The V gene is TRBV6-5, the J gene TRBJ1-6; D is unresolved. V gave up 6 bases and J gave up 5 bases, with 5 bases separating them. CDR3 length equals 12 residues. Germline V gene lookup returns CDR1 MNHEY and CDR2 SVGAGI. The CDR3 coding sequence is TGTGCCAGCAGGGCTCATAATTCACCCCTCCACTTT. It codes for CASRAHNSPLHF.

The CDR3: CASSLGQQSSGNTIYF. For the CDR3, the DNA is TGTGCCAGCAGCTTGGGACAGCAGAGCTCTGGAAACACCATATATTTT. The chain has TRBV7-2 and TRBJ1-3; 7 bases fit TRBD1. J lost 0 bases, V lost 3 bases, and 5 bases had no gene match. Germline V gene sequence: CDR1 SGHTA, CDR2 FQGNSA. The length of the CDR3 is 16 residues.

This chain connects TRBV6-1 to TRBJ2-7; perhaps TRBD1 as D (6 bases). Trimming left V 5 bases short and J 2 bases short, with 10 bases between. The CDR3 spans 13 residues. Germline V gene sequence: CDR1 MNHNS, CDR2 SASEGT. The CDR3 reads CASSPGQTYEQYF. The CDR3 bases are TGTGCCAGCAGTCCCGGACAGACCTACGAGCAGTACTTC.

This clone appeared a few times. The CDR3 loop is CAISDQGTQNTEAFF. CDR3 in DNA: TGTGCCATCAGTGACCAGGGGACTCAGAACACTGAAGCTTTCTTT. The gene calls are TRBV10-3 and TRBJ1-1; TRBD1 might be the D (6 bases). This CDR3 contains 15 residues. Germline lookup yields CDR1 ENHRY and CDR2 SYGVKD. Trimming pared 3 bases from V and 1 base from J, leaving 12 bases between.

V gene TRBV6-1 combines with J gene TRBJ2-5; D may be TRBD1 (5 bases). This CDR3 comprises 14 residues. Germline CDR1 MNHNS, CDR2 SASEGT. With 7 bases removed from V and 9 bases from J, the gap between germline ends came to 21 bases. The CDR3 spells CASTPQAGPAAQYF. CDR3 nucleotide sequence: TGTGCCAGCACACCCCAAGCAGGGCCCGCGGCCCAGTACTTC.

The genes are TRBV7-8 and TRBJ2-5, with D perhaps matching TRBD1 or TRBD2 (5 bases each). The CDR3 has 16 amino acids. The V gene's germline CDR1 is SGHVS and CDR2 FQNEAQ. The V end was cut by 1 base, the J end by 5 bases, with 17 bases between. The CDR3 sequence is CASSLGQWGIGETQYF. The DNA of the CDR3 is TGTGCCAGCAGCTTAGGACAGTGGGGGATAGGGGAGACCCAGTACTTC.

This clone has just one count. The chain employs TRBV19 and TRBJ2-5, with D hard to call. V was pared by 4 bases and J by 5 bases, with 8 bases between. Germline values: CDR1 LNHDA, CDR2 SQIVND (reference sequence). The CDR3 contains 12 residues. CDR3 residues: CASSNVGETQYF. The CDR3 region has the DNA TGTGCCAGTAGTAATGTCGGCGAGACCCAGTACTTC.

This chain links TRBV5-1 with TRBJ2-7; D possibly corresponds to TRBD1 (6 bases). V was trimmed by 4 bases and J by 2 bases, leaving 13 bases between them. The length of the CDR3 is 14 residues. From germline, CDR1 is SGHRS and CDR2 YFSETQ. CDR3 coding DNA: TGCGCCAGCAGCCCCTCACAGGGCCCCTACGAGCAGTACTTC. Translated: CASSPSQGPYEQYF.